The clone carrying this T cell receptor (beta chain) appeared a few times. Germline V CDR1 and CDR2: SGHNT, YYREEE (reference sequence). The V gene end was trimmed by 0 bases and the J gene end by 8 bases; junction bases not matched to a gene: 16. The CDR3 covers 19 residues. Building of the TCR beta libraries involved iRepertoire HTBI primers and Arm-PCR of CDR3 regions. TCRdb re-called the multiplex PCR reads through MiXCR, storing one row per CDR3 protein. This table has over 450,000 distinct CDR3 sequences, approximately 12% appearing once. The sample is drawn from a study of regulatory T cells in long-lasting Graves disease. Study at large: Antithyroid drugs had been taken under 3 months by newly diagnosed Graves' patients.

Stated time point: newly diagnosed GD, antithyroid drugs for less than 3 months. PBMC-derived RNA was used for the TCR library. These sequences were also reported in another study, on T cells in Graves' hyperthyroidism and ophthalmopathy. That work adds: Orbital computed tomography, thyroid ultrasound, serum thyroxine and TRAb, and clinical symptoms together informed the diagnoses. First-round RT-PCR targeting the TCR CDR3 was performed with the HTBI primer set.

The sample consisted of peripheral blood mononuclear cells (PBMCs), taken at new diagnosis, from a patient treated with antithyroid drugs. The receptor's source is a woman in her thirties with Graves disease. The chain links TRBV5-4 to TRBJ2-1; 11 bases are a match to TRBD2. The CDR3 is CASSLAERVAGGPEYEQFF. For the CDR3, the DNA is TGTGCCAGCAGCTTGGCCGAGAGGGTAGCGGGAGGGCCTGAGTATGAGCAGTTCTTC. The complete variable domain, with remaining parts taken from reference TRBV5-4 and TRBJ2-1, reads ETGVTQSPTHLIKTRGQQVTLRCSSQSGHNTVSWYQQALGQGPQFIFQYYREEENGRGNFPPRFSGLQFPNYSSELNVNALELDDSALYLCASSLAERVAGGPEYEQFFGPGTRLTVL.